Sequencing of this TCR beta chain was carried out in a study of shared clonotypes between healthy human individuals. The wider study: Donors were two women and a few men aged 18 to 49. Used for every donor were three CD4 naive, three CD4 memory, two CD8 naive and one CD8 memory plate.

Germline V gives CDR1 MNHEY, CDR2 SMNVEV (reference sequence). This CDR3 is built from 14 residues. Trimming took 8 bases from V and 0 from J, leaving 11 bases between them. Naive CD8 cells lacked CD45RO and underwent positive selection for CCR7, leaving out terminally differentiated effector memory CD45RA+ cells. The study, taken as a whole, reports: Shared clonotypes across all four donors exceeded non-shared ones in generation probability. Only blood samples were collected, and tissue repertoires likely differ.

About this clone itself: The antigen is unknown.

Method: immunoSEQ multiplex PCR; TCRdb's copy keeps in-frame clones and lacks some. This table has about 800,000 clones, 96% appearing once. The sample taken for sequencing was naive CD8+ T cells sorted from blood. The sequence derives from a man aged 30 to 39 in good health. The J gene is TRBJ2-4, the V gene TRBV27; no firm D call. The DNA for the CDR3 is TGTGCCAGCCAACTGTCGGGAGCCAAAAACATTCAGTACTTC. This codes for CASQLSGAKNIQYF.